This T cell receptor beta chain stems from a study of OX40 agonist ivuxolimab in advanced cancers. TCRdb keeps only in-frame clones here, not all; method: immunoSEQ multiplex PCR. The sample shows about 70,000 clones, roughly 80% of them seen only once. Trimming removed 0 bases from V and 1 base from J, with 5 bases in between. The CDR3 runs 14 residues. Germline CDR1 and CDR2: SGHRS and YFSETQ. The chain is built from TRBV5-1 and TRBJ1-3; D call uncertain. The material sequenced was CD4+ or CD8+ T cells sorted from blood, taken in a trial of the OX40 agonist ivuxolimab. This sequence originates from an adult with an advanced solid tumor such as melanoma, head and neck, liver or kidney cancer. The CDR3 sequence: CASSLGVSGNTIYF. CDR3 in DNA: TGCGCCAGCAGCTTGGGTGTATCTGGAAACACCATATATTTT.